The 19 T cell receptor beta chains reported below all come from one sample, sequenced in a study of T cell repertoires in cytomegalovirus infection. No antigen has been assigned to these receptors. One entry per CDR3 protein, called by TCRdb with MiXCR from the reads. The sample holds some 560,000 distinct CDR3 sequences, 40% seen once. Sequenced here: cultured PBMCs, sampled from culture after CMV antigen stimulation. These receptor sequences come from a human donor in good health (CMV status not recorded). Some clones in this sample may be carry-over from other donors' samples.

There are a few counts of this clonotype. The CDR3 DNA reads TGTGCCAGCAGCCCGGGACTAGCGGGAGGTGACTACAATGAGCAGTTCTTC. This encodes CASSPGLAGGDYNEQFF. The chain is built from TRBV7-6 and TRBJ2-1; 15 nucleotides line up with TRBD2. The CDR3 has 17 amino acids. Germline CDR1 SGHVS, CDR2 FNYEAQ. V lost 5 bases, J lost 3 bases, and 5 bases stayed unmatched.

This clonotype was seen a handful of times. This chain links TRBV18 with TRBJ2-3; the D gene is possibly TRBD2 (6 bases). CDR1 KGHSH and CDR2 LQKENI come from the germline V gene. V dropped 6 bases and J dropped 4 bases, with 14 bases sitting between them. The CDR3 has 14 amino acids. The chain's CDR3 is CASSMGGFADTQYF. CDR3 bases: TGTGCCAGCTCCATGGGGGGTTTCGCAGATACGCAGTATTTT.

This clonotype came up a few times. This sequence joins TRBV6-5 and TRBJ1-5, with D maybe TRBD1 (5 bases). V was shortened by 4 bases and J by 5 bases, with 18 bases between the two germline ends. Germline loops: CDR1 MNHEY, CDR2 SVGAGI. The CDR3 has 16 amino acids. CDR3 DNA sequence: TGTGCCAGCAGTTCCTCCCCGGGGGTTTTCCATCAGCCCCAGCATTTT. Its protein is CASSSSPGVFHQPQHF.

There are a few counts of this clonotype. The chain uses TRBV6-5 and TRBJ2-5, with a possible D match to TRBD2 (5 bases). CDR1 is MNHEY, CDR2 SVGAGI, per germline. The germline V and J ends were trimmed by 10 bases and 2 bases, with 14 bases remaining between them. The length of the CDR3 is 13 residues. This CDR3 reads CATSTTRQETQYF. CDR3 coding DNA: TGTGCCACCTCTACTACTAGGCAAGAGACCCAGTACTTC.

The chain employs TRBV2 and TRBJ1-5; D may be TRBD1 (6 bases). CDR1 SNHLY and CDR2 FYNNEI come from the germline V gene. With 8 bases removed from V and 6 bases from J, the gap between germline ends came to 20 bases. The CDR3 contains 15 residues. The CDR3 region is CASSRGGDGSQPQHF. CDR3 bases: TGTGCCAGCTCCCGAGGGGGGGATGGAAGTCAGCCCCAGCATTTT.

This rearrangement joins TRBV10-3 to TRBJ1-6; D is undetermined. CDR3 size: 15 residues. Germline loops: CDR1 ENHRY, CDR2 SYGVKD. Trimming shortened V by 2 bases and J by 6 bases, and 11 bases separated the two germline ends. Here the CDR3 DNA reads TGTGCCATCAGTGAGGGAAAGGGTTTTAATTCACCCCTCCACTTT. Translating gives CAISEGKGFNSPLHF.

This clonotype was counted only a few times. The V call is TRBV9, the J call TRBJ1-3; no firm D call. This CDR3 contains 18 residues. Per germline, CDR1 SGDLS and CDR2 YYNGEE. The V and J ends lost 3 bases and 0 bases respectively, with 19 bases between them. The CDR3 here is CASSGYLQASHSGNTIYF. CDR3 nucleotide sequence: TGTGCCAGCAGCGGGTATTTACAAGCGTCCCACTCTGGAAACACCATATATTTT.

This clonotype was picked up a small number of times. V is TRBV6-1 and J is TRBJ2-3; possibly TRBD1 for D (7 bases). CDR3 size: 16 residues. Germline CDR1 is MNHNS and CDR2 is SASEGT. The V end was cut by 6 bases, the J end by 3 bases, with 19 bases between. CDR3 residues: CASSEGGQPITDTQYF. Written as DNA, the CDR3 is TGTGCCAGCAGCGAGGGGGGACAGCCTATAACAGATACGCAGTATTTT.

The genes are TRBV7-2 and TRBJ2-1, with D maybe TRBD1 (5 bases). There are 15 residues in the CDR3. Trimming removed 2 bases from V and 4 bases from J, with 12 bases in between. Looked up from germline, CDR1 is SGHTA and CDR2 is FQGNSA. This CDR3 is CASSLIGVSYNEQFF. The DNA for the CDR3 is TGTGCCAGCAGCTTAATAGGGGTTTCTTACAATGAGCAGTTCTTC.

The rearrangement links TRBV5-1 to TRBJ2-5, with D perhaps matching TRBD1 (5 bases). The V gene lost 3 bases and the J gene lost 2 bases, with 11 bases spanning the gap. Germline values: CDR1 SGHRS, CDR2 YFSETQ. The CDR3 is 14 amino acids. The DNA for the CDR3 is TGCGCCAGCAGCTGGACCCAGGGACAAGAGACCCAGTACTTC. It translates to CASSWTQGQETQYF.

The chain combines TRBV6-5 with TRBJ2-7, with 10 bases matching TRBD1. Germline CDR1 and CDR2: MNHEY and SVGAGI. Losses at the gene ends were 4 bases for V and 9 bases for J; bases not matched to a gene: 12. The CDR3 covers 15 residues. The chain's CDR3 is CASSSTGTGVGAQYF. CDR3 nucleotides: TGTGCCAGCAGTTCAACCGGGACAGGGGTCGGCGCGCAGTACTTC.

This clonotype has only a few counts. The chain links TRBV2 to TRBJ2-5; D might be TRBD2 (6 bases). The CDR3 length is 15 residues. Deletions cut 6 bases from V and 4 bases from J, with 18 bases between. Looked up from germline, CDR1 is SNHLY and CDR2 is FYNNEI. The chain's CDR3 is CASRPTLARRETQYF. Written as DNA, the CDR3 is TGTGCCAGCAGGCCAACACTAGCACGAAGAGAGACCCAGTACTTC.

CDR3: CASSLRERTGGTDTQYF. Written as DNA, the CDR3 is TGTGCCAGCAGTTTACGGGAACGGACAGGGGGCACAGATACGCAGTATTTT. The chain has TRBV27 and TRBJ2-3; 9 nucleotides match TRBD1. CDR1 is MNHEY and CDR2 is SMNVEV in the germline V gene (reference sequence). This CDR3 has 17 residues. Trimming removed 2 bases from V and 1 base from J; junction bases left unmatched: 7.

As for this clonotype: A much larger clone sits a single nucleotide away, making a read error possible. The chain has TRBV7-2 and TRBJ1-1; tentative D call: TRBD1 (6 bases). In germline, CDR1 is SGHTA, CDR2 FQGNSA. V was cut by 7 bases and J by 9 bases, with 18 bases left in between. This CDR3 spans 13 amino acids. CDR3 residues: CASNRGPGAKAFF. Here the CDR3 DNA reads TGTGCCAGCAACCGCGGACCGGGGGCTAAAGCTTTCTTT.

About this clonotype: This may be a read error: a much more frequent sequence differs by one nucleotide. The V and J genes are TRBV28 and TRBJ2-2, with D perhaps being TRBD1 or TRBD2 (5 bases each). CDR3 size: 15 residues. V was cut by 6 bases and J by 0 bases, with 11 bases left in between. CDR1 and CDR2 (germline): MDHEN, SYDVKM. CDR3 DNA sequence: TGTGCCAGCAGGTTTGGGACCGCGAACACCGGGGAGCTGTTTTTT. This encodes CASRFGTANTGELFF.

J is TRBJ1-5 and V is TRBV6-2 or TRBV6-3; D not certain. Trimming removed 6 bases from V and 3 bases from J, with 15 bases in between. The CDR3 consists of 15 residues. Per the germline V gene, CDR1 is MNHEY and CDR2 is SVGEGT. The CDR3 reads CASSPIDTPNQPQHF. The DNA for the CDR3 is TGTGCCAGCAGCCCTATAGACACTCCCAATCAGCCCCAGCATTTT.

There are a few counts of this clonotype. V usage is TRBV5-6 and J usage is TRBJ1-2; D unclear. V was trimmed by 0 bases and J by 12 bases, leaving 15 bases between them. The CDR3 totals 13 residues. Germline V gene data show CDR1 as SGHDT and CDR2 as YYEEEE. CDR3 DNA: TGTGCCAGCAGCTTGGAACCGGGTCAAGGGAACACCTTC. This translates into CASSLEPGQGNTF.

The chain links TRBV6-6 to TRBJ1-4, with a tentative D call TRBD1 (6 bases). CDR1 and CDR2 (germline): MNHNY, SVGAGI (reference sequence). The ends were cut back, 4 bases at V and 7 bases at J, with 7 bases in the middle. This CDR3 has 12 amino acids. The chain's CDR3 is CASSSGAEKLFF. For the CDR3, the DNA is TGTGCCAGCAGTTCGGGGGCTGAAAAACTGTTTTTT.

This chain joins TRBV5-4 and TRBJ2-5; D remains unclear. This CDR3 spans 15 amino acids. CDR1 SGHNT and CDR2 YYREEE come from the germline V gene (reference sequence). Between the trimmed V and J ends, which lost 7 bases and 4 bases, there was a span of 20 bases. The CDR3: CASGVSDEPPETQYF. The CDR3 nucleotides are TGTGCCAGCGGGGTATCGGACGAGCCCCCAGAGACCCAGTACTTC.